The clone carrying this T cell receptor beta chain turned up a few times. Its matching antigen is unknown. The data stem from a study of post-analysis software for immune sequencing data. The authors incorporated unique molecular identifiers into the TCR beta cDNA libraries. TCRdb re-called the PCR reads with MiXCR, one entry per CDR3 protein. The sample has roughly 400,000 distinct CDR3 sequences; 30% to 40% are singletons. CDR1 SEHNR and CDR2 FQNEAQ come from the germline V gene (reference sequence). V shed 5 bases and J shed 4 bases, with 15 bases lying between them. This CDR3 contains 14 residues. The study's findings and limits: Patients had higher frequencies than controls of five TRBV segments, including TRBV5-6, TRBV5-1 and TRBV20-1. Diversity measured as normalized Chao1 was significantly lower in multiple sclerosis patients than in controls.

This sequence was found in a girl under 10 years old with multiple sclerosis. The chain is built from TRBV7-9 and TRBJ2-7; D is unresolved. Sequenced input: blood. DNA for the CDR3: TGTGCCAGCAGCAGCACCCCTACTTTTTACGAGCAGTACTTC. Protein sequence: CASSSTPTFYEQYF.